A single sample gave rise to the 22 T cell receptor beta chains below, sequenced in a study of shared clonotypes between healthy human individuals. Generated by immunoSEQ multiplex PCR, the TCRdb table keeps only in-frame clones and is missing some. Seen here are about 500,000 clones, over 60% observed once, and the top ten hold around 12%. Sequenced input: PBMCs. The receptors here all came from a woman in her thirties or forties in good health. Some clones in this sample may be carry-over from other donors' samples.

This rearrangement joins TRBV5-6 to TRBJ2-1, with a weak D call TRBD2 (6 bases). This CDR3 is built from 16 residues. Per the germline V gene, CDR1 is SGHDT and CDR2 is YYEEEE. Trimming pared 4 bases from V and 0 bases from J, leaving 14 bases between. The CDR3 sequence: CASSPGLASSYNEQFF. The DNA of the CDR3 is TGTGCCAGCAGCCCGGGACTCGCCAGCTCCTACAATGAGCAGTTCTTC. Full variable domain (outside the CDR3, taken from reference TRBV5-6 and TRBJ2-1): DAGVTQSPTHLIKTRGQQVTLRCSPKSGHDTVSWYQQALGQGPQFIFQYYEEEERQRGNFPDRFSGHQFPNYSSELNVNALLLGDSALYLCASSPGLASSYNEQFFGPGTRLTVL.

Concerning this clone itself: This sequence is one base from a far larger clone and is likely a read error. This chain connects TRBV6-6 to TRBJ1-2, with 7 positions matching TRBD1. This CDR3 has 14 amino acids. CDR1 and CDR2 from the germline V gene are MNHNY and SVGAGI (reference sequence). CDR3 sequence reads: CASSTTGVNCGYTF. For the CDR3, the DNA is TGTGCCAGCAGCACCACAGGGGTTAACTGTGGCTACACCTTC.

The CDR3 coding sequence is TGTGCCAGCAGCCTACTAGTAGCCGCTCCAGATACGCAGTATTTT. The encoded protein is CASSLLVAAPDTQYF. The chain links TRBV11-2 to TRBJ2-3, with D maybe TRBD2 (5 bases). The V gene's germline CDR1 is SGHAT and CDR2 FQNNGV. This CDR3 contains 15 residues. V was shortened by 5 bases and J by 4 bases, with 16 bases between the two germline ends.

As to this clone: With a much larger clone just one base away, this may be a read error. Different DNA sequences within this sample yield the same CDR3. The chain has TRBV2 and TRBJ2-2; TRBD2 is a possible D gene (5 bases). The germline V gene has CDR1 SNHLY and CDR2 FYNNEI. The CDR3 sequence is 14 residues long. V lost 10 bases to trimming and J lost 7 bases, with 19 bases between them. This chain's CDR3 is CAIRFRVGGGELFF. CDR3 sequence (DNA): TGTGCCATCCGCTTCCGGGTCGGAGGCGGGGAGCTGTTTTTT. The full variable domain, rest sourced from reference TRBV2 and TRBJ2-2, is EPEVTQTPSHQVTQMGQEVILRCVPISNHLYFYWYRQILGQKVEFLVSFYNNEISEKSEIFDDQFSVERPDGSNFTLKIRSTKLEDSAMYFCAIRFRVGGGELFFGEGSRLTVL.

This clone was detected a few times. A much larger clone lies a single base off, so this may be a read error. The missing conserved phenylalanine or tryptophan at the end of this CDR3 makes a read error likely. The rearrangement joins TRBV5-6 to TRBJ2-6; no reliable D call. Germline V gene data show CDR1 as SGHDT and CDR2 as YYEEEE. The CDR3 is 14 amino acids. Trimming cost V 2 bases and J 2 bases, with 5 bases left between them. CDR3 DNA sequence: TGTGCCAGCAGCTTCCCGGCTGGGGCCAACGTCCTGACTCTC. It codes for CASSFPAGANVLTL.

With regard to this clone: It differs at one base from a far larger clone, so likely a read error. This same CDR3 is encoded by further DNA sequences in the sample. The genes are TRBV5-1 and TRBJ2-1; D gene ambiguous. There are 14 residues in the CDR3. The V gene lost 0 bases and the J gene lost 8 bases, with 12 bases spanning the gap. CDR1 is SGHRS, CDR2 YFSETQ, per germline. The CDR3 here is CASSLVATSDEQFF. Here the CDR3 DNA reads TGCGCCAGCAGCTTGGTTGCGACCAGCGATGAGCAGTTCTTC.

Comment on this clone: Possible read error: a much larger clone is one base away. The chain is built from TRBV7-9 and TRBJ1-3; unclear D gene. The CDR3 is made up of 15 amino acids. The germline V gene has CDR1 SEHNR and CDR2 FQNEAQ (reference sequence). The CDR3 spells CAGSTGRLSGNTIYF. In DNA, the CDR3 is TGTGCCGGCAGCACCGGACGACTCTCTGGAAACACCATATATTTT.

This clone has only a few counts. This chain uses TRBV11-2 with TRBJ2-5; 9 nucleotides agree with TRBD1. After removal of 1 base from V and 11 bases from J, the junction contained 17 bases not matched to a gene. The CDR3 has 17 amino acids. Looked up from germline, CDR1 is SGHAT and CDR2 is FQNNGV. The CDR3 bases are TGTGCCAGCAGCTTAGCGGGACCGGGACAGGGTTTTAATCTGCAGTACTTC. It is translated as CASSLAGPGQGFNLQYF.

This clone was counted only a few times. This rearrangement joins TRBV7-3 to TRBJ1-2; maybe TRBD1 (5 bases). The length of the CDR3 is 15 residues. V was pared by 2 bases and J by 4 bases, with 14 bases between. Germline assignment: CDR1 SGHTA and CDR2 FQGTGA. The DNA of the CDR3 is TGTGCCAGCAGCTTAGGGGCGGAAATGAGCTATGGCTACACCTTC. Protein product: CASSLGAEMSYGYTF.

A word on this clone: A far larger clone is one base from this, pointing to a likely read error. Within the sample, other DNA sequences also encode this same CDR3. Here the CDR3 reads CAWSRPTYGYTF. CDR3 DNA sequence: TGTGCCTGGAGTCGACCGACCTATGGCTACACCTTT. V is TRBV30 and J is TRBJ1-2; unclear D gene. Germline V CDR1 and CDR2: GTSNPN, SVGIG (reference sequence). The CDR3 runs to 12 residues.

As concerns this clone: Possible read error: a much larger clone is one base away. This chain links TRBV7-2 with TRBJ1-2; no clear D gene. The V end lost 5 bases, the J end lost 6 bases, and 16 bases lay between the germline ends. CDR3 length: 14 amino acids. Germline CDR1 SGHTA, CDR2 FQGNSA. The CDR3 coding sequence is TGTGCCAGCAGCCCAGGCGGGAGGGTAAATGGCTACACCTTC. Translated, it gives CASSPGGRVNGYTF.

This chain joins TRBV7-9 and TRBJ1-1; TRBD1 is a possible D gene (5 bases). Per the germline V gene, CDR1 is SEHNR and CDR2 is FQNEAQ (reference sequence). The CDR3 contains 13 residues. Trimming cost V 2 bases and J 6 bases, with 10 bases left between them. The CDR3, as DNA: TGTGCCAGCAGCTTATCCAGGGACGCTGAAGCTTTCTTT. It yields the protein CASSLSRDAEAFF. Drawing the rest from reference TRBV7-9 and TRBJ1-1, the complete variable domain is DTGVSQNPRHKITKRGQNVTFRCDPISEHNRLYWYRQTLGQGPEFLTYFQNEAQLEKSRLLSDRFSAERPKGSFSTLEIQRTEQGDSAMYLCASSLSRDAEAFFGQGTRLTVV.

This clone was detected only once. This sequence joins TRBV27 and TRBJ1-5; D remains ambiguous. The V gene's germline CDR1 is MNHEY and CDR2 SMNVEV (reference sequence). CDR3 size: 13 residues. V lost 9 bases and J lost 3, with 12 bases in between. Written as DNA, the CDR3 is TGTGCCAGTAGTCTGGCCAACAATCAGCCCCAGCATTTT. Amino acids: CASSLANNQPQHF.

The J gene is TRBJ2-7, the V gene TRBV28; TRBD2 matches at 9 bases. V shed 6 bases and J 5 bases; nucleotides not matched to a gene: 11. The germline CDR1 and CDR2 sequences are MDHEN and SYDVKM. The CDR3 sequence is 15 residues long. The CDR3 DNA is TGTGCCAGCAGCCCCGCGGGCGGGAGGGGCGACGAGCAGTACTTC. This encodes CASSPAGGRGDEQYF.

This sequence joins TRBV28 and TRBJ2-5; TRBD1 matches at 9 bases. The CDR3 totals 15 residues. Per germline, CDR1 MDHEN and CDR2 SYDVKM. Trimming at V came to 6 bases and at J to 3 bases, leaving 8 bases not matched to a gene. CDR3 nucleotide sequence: TGTGCCAGCAGCCATCCGGGACAGGGTGAAGAGACCCAGTACTTC. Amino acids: CASSHPGQGEETQYF.

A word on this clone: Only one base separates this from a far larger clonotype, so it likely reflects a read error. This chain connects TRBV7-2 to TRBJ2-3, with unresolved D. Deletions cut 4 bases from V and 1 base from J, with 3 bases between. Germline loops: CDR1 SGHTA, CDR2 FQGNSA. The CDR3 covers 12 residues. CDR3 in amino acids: CASSSRTDTQYF. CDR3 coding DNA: TGTGCCAGCAGCTCCCGCACAGATACGCAGTATTTT.

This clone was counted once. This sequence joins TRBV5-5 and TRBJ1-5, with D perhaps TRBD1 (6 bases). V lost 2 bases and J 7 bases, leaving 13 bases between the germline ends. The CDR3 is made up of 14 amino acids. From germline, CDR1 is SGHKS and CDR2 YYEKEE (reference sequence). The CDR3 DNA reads TGTGCCAGCAGCTTTCAACAGGGTAGACAGCCCCAGCATTTT. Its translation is CASSFQQGRQPQHF.

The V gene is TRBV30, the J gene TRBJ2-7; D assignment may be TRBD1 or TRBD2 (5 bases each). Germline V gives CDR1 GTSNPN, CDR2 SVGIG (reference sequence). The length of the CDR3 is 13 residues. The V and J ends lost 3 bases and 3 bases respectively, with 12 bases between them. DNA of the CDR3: TGTGCCTGGAGGAGGGACCCGAACTACGAGCAGTACTTC. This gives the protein CAWRRDPNYEQYF.

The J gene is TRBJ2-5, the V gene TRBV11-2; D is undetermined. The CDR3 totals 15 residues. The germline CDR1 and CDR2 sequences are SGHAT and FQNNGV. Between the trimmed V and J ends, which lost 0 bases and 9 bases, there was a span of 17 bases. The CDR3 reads CASSLEPVKARSQYF. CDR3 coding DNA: TGTGCCAGCAGCTTAGAGCCGGTCAAGGCTCGGTCCCAGTACTTC.

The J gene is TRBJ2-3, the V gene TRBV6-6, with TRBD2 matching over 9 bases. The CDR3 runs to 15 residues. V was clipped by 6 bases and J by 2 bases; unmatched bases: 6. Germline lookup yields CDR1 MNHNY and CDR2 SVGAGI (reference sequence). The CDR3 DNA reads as TGTGCCAGCAGGGCTAGCGGGATCCCCACAGATACGCAGTATTTT. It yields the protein CASRASGIPTDTQYF.

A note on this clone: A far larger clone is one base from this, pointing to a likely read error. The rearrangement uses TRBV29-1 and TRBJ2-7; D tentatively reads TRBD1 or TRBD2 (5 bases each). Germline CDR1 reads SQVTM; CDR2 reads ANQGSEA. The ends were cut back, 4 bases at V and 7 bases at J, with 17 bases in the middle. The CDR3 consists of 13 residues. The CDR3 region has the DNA TGCAGCGTTGCGGGGCTCAAAGGCGGGGAGCAGTACTTC. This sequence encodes CSVAGLKGGEQYF.

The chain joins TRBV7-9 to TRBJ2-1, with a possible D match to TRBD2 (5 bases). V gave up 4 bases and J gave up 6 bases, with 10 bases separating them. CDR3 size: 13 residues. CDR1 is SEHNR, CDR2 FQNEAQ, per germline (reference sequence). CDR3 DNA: TGTGCCAGCAGCTCGCTTACTAGCAATGAGCAGTTCTTC. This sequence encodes CASSSLTSNEQFF. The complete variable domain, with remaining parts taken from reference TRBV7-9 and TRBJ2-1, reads DTGVSQNPRHKITKRGQNVTFRCDPISEHNRLYWYRQTLGQGPEFLTYFQNEAQLEKSRLLSDRFSAERPKGSFSTLEIQRTEQGDSAMYLCASSSLTSNEQFFGPGTRLTVL.